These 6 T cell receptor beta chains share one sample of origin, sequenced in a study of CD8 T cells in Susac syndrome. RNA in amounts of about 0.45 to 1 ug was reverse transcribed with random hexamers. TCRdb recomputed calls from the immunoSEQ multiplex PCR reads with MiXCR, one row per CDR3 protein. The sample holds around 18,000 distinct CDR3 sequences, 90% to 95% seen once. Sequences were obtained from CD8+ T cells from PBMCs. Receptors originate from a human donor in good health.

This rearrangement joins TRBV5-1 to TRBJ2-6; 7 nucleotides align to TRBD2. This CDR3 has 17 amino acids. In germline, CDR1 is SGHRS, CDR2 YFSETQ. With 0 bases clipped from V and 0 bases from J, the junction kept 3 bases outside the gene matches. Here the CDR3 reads CASSLGLAVSGANVLTF. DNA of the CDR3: TGCGCCAGCAGCTTGGGACTAGCCGTCTCTGGGGCCAACGTCCTGACTTTC.

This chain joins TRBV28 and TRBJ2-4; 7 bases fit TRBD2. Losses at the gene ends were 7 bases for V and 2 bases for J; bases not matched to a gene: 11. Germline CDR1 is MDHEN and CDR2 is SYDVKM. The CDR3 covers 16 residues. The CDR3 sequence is CASTPSWGGTKNIQYF. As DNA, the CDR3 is TGTGCCAGCACTCCTTCTTGGGGGGGGACCAAAAACATTCAGTACTTC.

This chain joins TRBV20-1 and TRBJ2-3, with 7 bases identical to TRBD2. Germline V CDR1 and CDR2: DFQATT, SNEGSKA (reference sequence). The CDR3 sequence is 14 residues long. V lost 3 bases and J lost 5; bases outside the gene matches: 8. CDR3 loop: CSASWGGRIDTQYF. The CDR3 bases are TGCAGTGCTAGTTGGGGCGGGAGAATAGATACGCAGTATTTT.

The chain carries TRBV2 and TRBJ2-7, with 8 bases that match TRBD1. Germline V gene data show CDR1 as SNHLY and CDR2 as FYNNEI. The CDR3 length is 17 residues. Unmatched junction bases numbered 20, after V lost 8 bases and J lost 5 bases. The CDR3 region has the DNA TGTGCCAGCGCTCCGGCCGGACAGACAGGGGATCCCCACGAGCAGTACTTC. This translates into CASAPAGQTGDPHEQYF. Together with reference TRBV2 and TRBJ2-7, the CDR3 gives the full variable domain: EPEVTQTPSHQVTQMGQEVILRCVPISNHLYFYWYRQILGQKVEFLVSFYNNEISEKSEIFDDQFSVERPDGSNFTLKIRSTKLEDSAMYFCASAPAGQTGDPHEQYFGPGTRLTVT.

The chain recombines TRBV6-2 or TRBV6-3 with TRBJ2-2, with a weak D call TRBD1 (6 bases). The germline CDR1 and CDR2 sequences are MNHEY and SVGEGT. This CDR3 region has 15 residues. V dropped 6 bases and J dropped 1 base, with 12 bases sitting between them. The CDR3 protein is CASSLGQLNTGELFF. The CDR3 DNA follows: TGTGCCAGCAGCCTCGGACAGTTGAACACCGGGGAGCTGTTTTTT.

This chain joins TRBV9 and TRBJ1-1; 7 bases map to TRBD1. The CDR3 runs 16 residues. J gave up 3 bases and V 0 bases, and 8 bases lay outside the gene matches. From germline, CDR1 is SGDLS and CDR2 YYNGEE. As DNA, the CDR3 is TGTGCCAGCAGCGTAGAACAGGGGAGGGAGGACACTGAAGCTTTCTTT. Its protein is CASSVEQGREDTEAFF.